This T cell receptor beta chain originates from a study of control samples from healthy donors and cancer patients. The repertoire was sequenced with immunoSEQ multiplex PCR; TCRdb's copy has only in-frame clones and lacks some. The repertoire holds about 65,000 clones, with 90% as singletons. This TCR came from a woman in her fifties or sixties with colorectal cancer. Sequencing was carried out using PBMCs.

CDR3 region: CASNSDRATNEKLFF. CDR3 DNA sequence: TGTGCCAGTAACTCAGACAGGGCAACTAATGAAAAACTGTTTTTT. The rearrangement joins TRBV19 to TRBJ1-4, with 7 bases fitting TRBD1. Germline V CDR1 and CDR2: LNHDA, SQIVND (reference sequence). This CDR3 has 15 amino acids. After removal of 7 bases from V and 0 bases from J, the junction contained 5 bases not matched to a gene.